A single sample gave rise to the 24 T cell receptor beta chains below, sequenced in a study of T-cell memory formation after mild COVID-19 (dated by TCRdb to about 2021). Library prep was done by 5' RACE. The reads were generated on an Illumina NovaSeq 6000. TCRdb handled the public reads itself, with Q25 trimming in fastp and clone calling in MiXCR, and kept productive beta chains. Rows matching on CDR3 protein sequence are summarized as one entry with the most common DNA and genes. Present in this sample are a few hundred thousand distinct CDR3 sequences, 20% to 30% of which were seen just once. The biggest ten clones account for roughly 8.9% of the sample. Sequenced input: PBMCs or a T cell subset sorted from them (not recorded which). All receptors derive from an adult woman who had mild COVID-19 (a few samples of this study predate the infection). The sample titles of this study are shuffled in the database, so cell type and time point are left out; the donor was told from shared clones.

The chain combines TRBV27 with TRBJ2-7; D gene uncertain. The CDR3 runs 10 residues. Germline values: CDR1 MNHEY, CDR2 SMNVEV (reference sequence). V was cut by 8 bases and J by 4 bases, with 6 bases left in between. DNA of the CDR3: TGTGCCAGCGGTAGATACGAGCAGTACTTC. Residues: CASGRYEQYF.

The table lists this clonotype with a count of one. The CDR3 DNA reads as TGTGCCAGCAGTGAACGGGCGGGAGGGTGGTATGAGCAGTTCTTC. Its translation is CASSERAGGWYEQFF. V and J are TRBV2 and TRBJ2-1; 9 bases map to TRBD2. Per the germline V gene, CDR1 is SNHLY and CDR2 is FYNNEI. Trimming took 2 bases from V and 8 from J; bases not matched to a gene: 7. The CDR3 totals 15 residues.

This sequence joins TRBV7-6 and TRBJ2-3; 13 bases agree with TRBD2. The CDR3 extends over 16 amino acids. Germline V CDR1 and CDR2: SGHVS, FNYEAQ. Unmatched junction bases numbered 5, after V lost 4 bases and J lost 4 bases. Written as DNA, the CDR3 is TGTGCCAGCAGCTACAAACTAGCGGGAGGGTCAGATACGCAGTATTTT. The encoded protein is CASSYKLAGGSDTQYF.

The genes are TRBV18 and TRBJ2-3; TRBD1 is a possible D gene (6 bases). The CDR3 has 17 amino acids. V was shortened by 3 bases and J by 4 bases, with 20 bases between the two germline ends. Germline V gene lookup returns CDR1 KGHSH and CDR2 LQKENI. CDR3: CASSPYLDRLGADTQYF. CDR3 nucleotide sequence: TGTGCCAGCTCACCCTACCTTGACAGGCTCGGAGCAGATACGCAGTATTTT. Based on the CDR3 plus reference TRBV18 and TRBJ2-3, the full variable domain is NAGVMQNPRHLVRRRGQEARLRCSPMKGHSHVYWYRQLPEEGLKFMVYLQKENIIDESGMPKERFSAEFPKEGPSILRIQQVVRGDSAAYFCASSPYLDRLGADTQYFGPGTRLTVL.

This clonotype was counted a few times. The chain joins TRBV12-3 or TRBV12-4 to TRBJ1-2, with D uncertain. V lost 5 bases, J lost 1 base, and 8 bases lay in between. This CDR3 region has 13 residues. The CDR3 DNA sequence: TGTGCCAGCAGTGCACAGAGTAACTATGGCTACACCTTC. It is translated as CASSAQSNYGYTF.

This clonotype has just a few counts. This rearrangement joins TRBV5-6 to TRBJ1-5, with D hard to call. Germline V gene lookup returns CDR1 SGHDT and CDR2 YYEEEE. This CDR3 contains 15 residues. Trimming removed 4 bases at V and 0 bases at J, with 11 bases between. The CDR3 here is CASSRRRYSNQPQHF. Here the CDR3 DNA reads TGTGCCAGCAGCCGCCGGAGGTATAGCAATCAGCCCCAGCATTTT.

This clonotype was seen only a few times. This chain connects TRBV10-2 to TRBJ2-1; 7 bases are a match to TRBD2. The CDR3 is made up of 15 amino acids. CDR1 is WSHSY and CDR2 is SAAADI in the germline V gene. V lost 3 bases to trimming and J lost 5 bases; unmatched junction nucleotides: 7. CDR3 DNA sequence: TGCGCCAGCAGTGATCGGCGGGAGACCAACAATGAGCAGTTCTTC. It is translated as CASSDRRETNNEQFF.

This clonotype turned up a few times. The chain has TRBV27 and TRBJ2-7; weak D call: TRBD2 (5 bases). The V gene lost 6 bases and the J gene lost 4 bases, with 19 bases spanning the gap. There are 15 residues in the CDR3. Germline lookup yields CDR1 MNHEY and CDR2 SMNVEV (reference sequence). The CDR3 protein is CASRRAWAVPYEQYF. The CDR3 nucleotides are TGTGCCAGCAGGAGGGCTTGGGCAGTACCATACGAGCAGTACTTC.

This clonotype was observed a few times. The chain has TRBV24-1 and TRBJ2-5; TRBD2 matches 7 bases. CDR3 size: 12 residues. J was trimmed by 9 bases and V by 1 base; bases with no gene match: 1. Germline loops: CDR1 KGHDR, CDR2 SFDVKD. The CDR3, as DNA: TGTGCCACCAGTGATTTAAGCGGGGCCCAGTACTTC. It translates to CATSDLSGAQYF.

This clonotype was observed a few times. The junction differs from germline at one of its ends, possibly a read error. The rearrangement uses TRBV7-6 and TRBJ2-1; 7 bases map to TRBD1. The V gene's germline CDR1 is SGHVS and CDR2 FNYEAQ. This CDR3 contains 16 residues. The CDR3 DNA is TGTGCCAGCAGCTTGACGAGACAGGGCTCCAACAATGAGCAGTTCTTC. Translation: CASSLTRQGSNNEQFF.

The V gene is TRBV7-9, the J gene TRBJ1-2; possible D gene TRBD1, 5 bases. The germline V and J ends were trimmed by 3 bases and 2 bases, with 10 bases remaining between them. CDR1 and CDR2 from the germline V gene are SEHNR and FQNEAQ (reference sequence). CDR3 size: 14 residues. The CDR3, as DNA: TGTGCCAGCAGCTTGGGGCGCCTCAACTATGGCTACACCTTC. Translation: CASSLGRLNYGYTF.

In its sample, this clonotype was seen a few times. One end of the junction fails to match germline, which may point to a read error. V and J are TRBV3-1 and TRBJ2-5; a possible D gene is TRBD2 (6 bases). Germline CDR1 is LGHDT and CDR2 is YNNKEL (reference sequence). The CDR3 totals 16 residues. The CDR3 sequence is CASSQVSRDPQQTQYF. CDR3 nucleotides: TGTGCCAGCAGCCAAGTCTCGCGGGACCCCCAACAGACCCAGTACTTC.

Ten or more counts support this clonotype. V and J are TRBV11-2 and TRBJ2-1, with 9 nucleotides matching TRBD2. After removal of 5 bases from V and 8 bases from J, the junction contained 10 bases not matched to a gene. The V gene's germline CDR1 is SGHAT and CDR2 FQNNGV. The CDR3 has 15 residues. The CDR3 nucleotides read TGTGCCAGCAGCCCCGCTAGCGGGAATTTCGATGAGCAGTTCTTC. Translation: CASSPASGNFDEQFF.

The rearrangement links TRBV11-1 to TRBJ2-3, with D possibly TRBD2 on 6 matching bases. The CDR3 consists of 17 residues. Deletions cut 7 bases from V and 5 bases from J, with 25 bases between. Germline V gives CDR1 SGHAT, CDR2 FQDESV (reference sequence). CDR3 in amino acids: CASTAGISGNLEDTQYF. The CDR3 DNA sequence: TGTGCCAGCACCGCGGGGATCAGCGGAAATTTGGAAGATACGCAGTATTTT.

This clonotype turned up a few times. The chain couples TRBV12-3 or TRBV12-4 to TRBJ2-1; TRBD2 matches 7 bases. This CDR3 has 14 amino acids. The V and J ends lost 7 bases and 8 bases, in that order; junction bases with no gene match: 11. This CDR3 is CASNPGLVIDEQFF. The CDR3 coding sequence is TGTGCCAGCAATCCAGGACTAGTCATCGATGAGCAGTTCTTC.

The chain recombines TRBV6-2 or TRBV6-3 with TRBJ1-3; D not resolved. Deletions cut 2 bases from V and 0 bases from J, with 11 bases between. CDR1 MNHEY and CDR2 SVGEGT come from the germline V gene. This CDR3 is 16 amino acids long. CDR3 nucleotide sequence: TGTGCCAGCAGTTACGGTCTCATCTACTCTGGAAACACCATATATTTT. Its protein is CASSYGLIYSGNTIYF.

This clonotype was seen a handful of times. The genes are TRBV7-4 and TRBJ2-3; 7 nucleotides align to TRBD2. This CDR3 region has 17 residues. The trim removed 4 bases at V and 3 bases at J, leaving 13 bases unmatched. Germline-derived CDR1 and CDR2 are SGHVT and SQSDAQ. This CDR3 reads CASSSPKRGSGTDTQYF. In nucleotides, the CDR3 is TGTGCCAGCAGCTCCCCGAAACGCGGGAGTGGGACAGATACGCAGTATTTT. The full variable domain, its missing parts supplied by reference TRBV7-4 and TRBJ2-3, is GAGVSQSPRYKVAKRGRDVALRCDSISGHVTLYWYRQTLGQGSEVLTYSQSDAQRDKSGRPSGRFSAERPERSVSTLKIQRTEQGDSAVYLCASSSPKRGSGTDTQYFGPGTRLTVL.

V usage is TRBV7-9 and J usage is TRBJ2-1; possibly TRBD2 for D (6 bases). V lost 2 bases to trimming and J lost 3 bases, with 14 bases between them. Germline V gene sequence: CDR1 SEHNR, CDR2 FQNEAQ (reference sequence). The CDR3 is 16 residues long. CDR3 loop: CASSLLSGVVYNEQFF. The DNA of the CDR3 is TGTGCCAGCAGCTTACTATCGGGAGTAGTCTACAATGAGCAGTTCTTC. Full variable domain (rest looked up from reference TRBV7-9 and TRBJ2-1): DTGVSQNPRHKITKRGQNVTFRCDPISEHNRLYWYRQTLGQGPEFLTYFQNEAQLEKSRLLSDRFSAERPKGSFSTLEIQRTEQGDSAMYLCASSLLSGVVYNEQFFGPGTRLTVL.

The table lists this clonotype with many counts. The V and J genes are TRBV7-8 and TRBJ2-1; possibly TRBD2 for D (7 bases). There are 13 residues in the CDR3. Germline assignment: CDR1 SGHVS and CDR2 FQNEAQ. Trimming cost V 3 bases and J 8 bases, with 11 bases left between them. CDR3 region: CASSLVGGHEQFF. CDR3 nucleotide sequence: TGTGCCAGCAGCTTGGTGGGGGGGCATGAGCAGTTCTTC.

In the case of this clonotype: Compared with germline, one end of the junction differs, possibly owing to a read error. V and J are TRBV5-1 and TRBJ2-4; 12 bases are shared with TRBD2. Germline CDR1 is SGHRS and CDR2 is YFSETQ. The CDR3 sequence is 15 residues long. This chain's CDR3 is CASSLGGGLAGPENF. The CDR3 DNA follows: TGCGCCAGCAGCTTGGGAGGGGGACTAGCGGGCCCAGAGAACTTC.

The chain combines TRBV20-1 with TRBJ2-4, with 7 positions matching TRBD1. The germline CDR1 and CDR2 sequences are DFQATT and SNEGSKA (reference sequence). J gave up 0 bases and V 1 base, and 3 bases lay outside the gene matches. CDR3 length: 15 residues. The CDR3 is CSARAGGLAKNIQYF. CDR3 coding DNA: TGCAGTGCTAGAGCAGGGGGTCTAGCCAAAAACATTCAGTACTTC.

This clonotype showed up many times. The chain links TRBV15 to TRBJ2-2, with D perhaps TRBD1 (6 bases). From germline, CDR1 is LNHNV and CDR2 YYDKDF (reference sequence). This CDR3 contains 15 residues. V shed 0 bases and J shed 5 bases, with 10 bases lying between them. The CDR3 DNA reads as TGTGCCACCAGCAGAGACAGGGGCTGGACCGGGGAGCTGTTTTTT. This encodes CATSRDRGWTGELFF.

With regard to this clonotype: Germline and junction disagree at one end, which may indicate a read error. This chain joins TRBV19 and TRBJ2-2; D is possibly TRBD1 (6 bases). The CDR3 sequence is 15 residues long. The germline V gene encodes CDR1 LNHDA and CDR2 SQIVND (reference sequence). Here the CDR3 reads CASSSGAANTGELIF. The CDR3 DNA follows: TGTGCCAGTAGTTCAGGGGCCGCGAACACCGGGGAGCTGATTTTT. Drawing the rest from reference TRBV19 and TRBJ2-2, the complete variable domain is DGGITQSPKYLFRKEGQNVTLSCEQNLNHDAMYWYRQDPGQGLRLIYYSQIVNDFQKGDIAEGYSVSREKKESFPLTVTSAQKNPTAFYLCASSSGAANTGELIFGEGSRLTVL.

This clonotype was picked up many times. The gene calls are TRBV6-5 and TRBJ1-5; D unresolved. Trimming removed 4 bases from V and 7 bases from J, with 14 bases in between. Germline V CDR1 and CDR2: MNHEY, SVGAGI. The CDR3 length is 14 residues. CDR3 sequence reads: CASSSAGIRQPQHF. In DNA form, the CDR3 reads TGTGCCAGCAGTTCGGCGGGAATTCGGCAGCCCCAGCATTTT.